Listed below are T cell receptor beta chains from one sample, sequenced in a study. TCRdb passed the 5' RACE reads through MiXCR, listing each CDR3 protein once. The table lists roughly 42,000 distinct CDR3 sequences, around 20% of them singletons. The sequenced sample was Tregs sorted from blood. The receptors were gathered from a female donor with breast cancer. Each CDR3 is given with its conserved first and last residue. Each record gives: V gene, J gene, clone size, D gene, CDR3 protein, CDR3 DNA. A D gene is named only where the DNA matches it firmly. Clone size is given for some rows only: seen once, a few or many times, or a class if the clone is expanded.

>TRBV25-1|TRBJ2-2|many|.
CASSEDTDTGELFF
TGTGCCAGCAGTGAGGACACGGACACCGGGGAGCTGTTTTTT
>TRBV5-1|TRBJ1-1|few|TRBD1
CASSDPGQVEAFF
TGCGCCAGCAGCGATCCGGGACAGGTTGAAGCTTTCTTT
>TRBV30|TRBJ2-3|.|.
CAWRRGTDTQYF
TGTGCCTGGAGAAGGGGAACAGATACGCAGTATTTT
>TRBV3-1|TRBJ2-3|few|TRBD2
CASSPSASGGTDTQYF
TGTGCCAGCAGCCCGTCCGCTAGCGGGGGTACAGATACGCAGTATTTT
>TRBV4-1|TRBJ1-3|many|.
CASSQEDMVGNTIYF
TGCGCCAGCAGCCAAGAGGACATGGTCGGAAACACCATATATTTT
>TRBV30|TRBJ2-2|.|TRBD2
CAWTSGRTGELFF
TGTGCCTGGACTAGCGGGAGGACCGGGGAGCTGTTTTTT
>TRBV4-1|TRBJ1-4|.|.
CASSQAQGGKLFF
TGCGCCAGCAGCCAAGCACAGGGCGGAAAACTGTTTTTT
>TRBV27|TRBJ2-3|few|.
CASGPRLALSTDTQYF
TGTGCCAGCGGCCCCAGGCTGGCCCTTAGCACAGATACGCAGTATTTT
>TRBV4-1|TRBJ1-5|few|.
CASSRGRDQPQHF
TGCGCCAGCAGCCGGGGCAGGGATCAGCCCCAGCATTTT
>TRBV7-9|TRBJ2-5|few|.
CASSSTGRESQETQYF
TGTGCCAGCAGCTCAACAGGGAGGGAGTCACAAGAGACCCAGTACTTC
>TRBV5-1|TRBJ1-2|many|.
CASSNRVNYGYTF
TGCGCCAGCTCCAATCGAGTTAACTATGGCTACACCTTC
>TRBV5-1|TRBJ1-4|many|TRBD1
CASSLQGSPNEKLFF
TGCGCCAGCAGCTTACAGGGGAGCCCCAATGAAAAACTGTTTTTT
>TRBV3-1|TRBJ1-1|.|.
CASSQDSRAFF
TGTGCCAGCAGCCAAGATTCTAGAGCTTTCTTT
>TRBV6-1|TRBJ2-3|few|TRBD2
CASSEASGSTDTQYF
TGTGCCAGCAGTGAAGCTAGCGGGAGCACAGATACGCAGTATTTT
>TRBV5-5|TRBJ2-1|.|.
CAGSLWTEYNEQFF
TGTGCCGGCAGCTTATGGACAGAGTATAATGAGCAGTTCTTC
>TRBV4-3|TRBJ2-7|once|.
CASSHRTGTYEQYF
TGCGCCAGCAGCCATAGGACGGGTACCTACGAGCAGTACTTC
>TRBV20-1|TRBJ2-1|.|.
CSAIDLGGYNEQFF
TGCAGTGCCATTGACCTGGGGGGCTACAATGAGCAGTTCTTC